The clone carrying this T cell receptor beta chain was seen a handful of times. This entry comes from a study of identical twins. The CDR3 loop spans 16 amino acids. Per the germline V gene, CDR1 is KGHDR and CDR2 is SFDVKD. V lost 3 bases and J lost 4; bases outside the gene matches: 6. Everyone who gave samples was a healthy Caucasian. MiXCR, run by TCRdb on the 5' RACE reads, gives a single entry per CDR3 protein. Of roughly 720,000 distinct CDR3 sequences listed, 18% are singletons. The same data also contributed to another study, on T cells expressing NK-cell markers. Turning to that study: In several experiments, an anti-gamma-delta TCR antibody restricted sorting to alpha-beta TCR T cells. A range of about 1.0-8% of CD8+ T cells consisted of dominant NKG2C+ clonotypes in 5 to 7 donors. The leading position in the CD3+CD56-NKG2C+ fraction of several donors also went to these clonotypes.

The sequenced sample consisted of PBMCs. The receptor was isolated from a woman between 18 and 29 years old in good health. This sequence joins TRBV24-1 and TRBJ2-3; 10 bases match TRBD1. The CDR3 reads CATSDPGDRGPDTQYF. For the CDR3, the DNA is TGTGCCACCAGTGATCCTGGGGACAGGGGCCCAGATACGCAGTATTTT.